The present T cell receptor (beta chain) was sequenced within a study of T cell repertoires in cytomegalovirus infection. This clonotype was detected only a few times. TCRdb reprocessed the reads via MiXCR and lists one record per CDR3 protein. In the table there are 560,000 or so distinct CDR3 sequences, approximately 15% of which are singletons. The source is a human donor in good health (CMV status not recorded). Some clones in this sample may be carry-over from other donors' samples. Sample: CD8+ T cells from PBMCs.

The chain's CDR3 is CASNPGRVEQYF. In DNA, the CDR3 is TGTGCCAGCAATCCAGGGAGGGTCGAGCAGTACTTC. The V gene is TRBV2, the J gene TRBJ2-7, with 7 bases identical to TRBD2. CDR3 size: 12 residues. V lost 7 bases, J lost 6 bases, and 6 bases stayed unmatched. Germline lookup yields CDR1 SNHLY and CDR2 FYNNEI.